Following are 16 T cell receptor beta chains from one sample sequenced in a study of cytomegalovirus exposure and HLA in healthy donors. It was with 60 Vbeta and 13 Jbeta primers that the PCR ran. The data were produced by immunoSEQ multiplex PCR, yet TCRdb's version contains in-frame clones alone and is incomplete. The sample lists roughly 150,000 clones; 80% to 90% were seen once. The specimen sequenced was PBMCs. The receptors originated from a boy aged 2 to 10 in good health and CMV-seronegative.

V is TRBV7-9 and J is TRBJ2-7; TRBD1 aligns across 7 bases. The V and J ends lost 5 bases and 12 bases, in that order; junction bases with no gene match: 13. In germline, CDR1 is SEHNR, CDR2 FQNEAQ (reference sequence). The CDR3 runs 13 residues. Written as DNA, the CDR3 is TGTGCCAGCAGCCCAGTTGGGACAGCCGCTGTGTACTTC. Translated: CASSPVGTAAVYF.

The CDR3 is CASSPGLGKAKNIQYF. For the CDR3, the DNA is TGTGCCAGCAGCCCAGGATTGGGTAAAGCCAAAAACATTCAGTACTTC. The chain carries TRBV7-2 and TRBJ2-4, with no clear D. The CDR3 is 16 residues long. Per germline, CDR1 SGHTA and CDR2 FQGNSA. V dropped 5 bases and J dropped 0 bases, with 14 bases sitting between them. Drawing the rest from reference TRBV7-2 and TRBJ2-4, the complete variable domain is GAGVSQSPSNKVTEKGKDVELRCDPISGHTALYWYRQSLGQGLEFLIYFQGNSAPDKSGLPSDRFSAERTGGSVSTLTIQRTQQEDSAVYLCASSPGLGKAKNIQYFGAGTRLSVL.

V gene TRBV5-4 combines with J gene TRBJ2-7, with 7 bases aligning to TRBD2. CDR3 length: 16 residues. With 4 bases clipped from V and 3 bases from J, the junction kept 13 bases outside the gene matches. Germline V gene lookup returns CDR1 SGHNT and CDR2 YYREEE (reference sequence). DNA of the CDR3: TGTGCCAGCAGCACAGCGGAGGGAGGGAAAGGCTACGAGCAGTACTTC. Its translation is CASSTAEGGKGYEQYF.

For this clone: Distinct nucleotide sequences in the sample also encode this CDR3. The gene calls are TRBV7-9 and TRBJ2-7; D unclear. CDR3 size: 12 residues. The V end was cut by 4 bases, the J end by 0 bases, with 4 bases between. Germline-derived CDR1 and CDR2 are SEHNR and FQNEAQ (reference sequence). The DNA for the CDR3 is TGTGCCAGCAGCTCCTCCTCCTACGAGCAGTACTTC. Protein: CASSSSSYEQYF.

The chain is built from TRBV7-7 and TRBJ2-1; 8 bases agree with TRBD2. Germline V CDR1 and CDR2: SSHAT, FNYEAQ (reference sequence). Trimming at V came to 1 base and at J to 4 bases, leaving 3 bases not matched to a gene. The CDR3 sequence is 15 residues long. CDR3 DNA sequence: TGTGCCAGCAGCTTAGACGGGGGGGTTTACAATGAGCAGTTCTTC. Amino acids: CASSLDGGVYNEQFF.

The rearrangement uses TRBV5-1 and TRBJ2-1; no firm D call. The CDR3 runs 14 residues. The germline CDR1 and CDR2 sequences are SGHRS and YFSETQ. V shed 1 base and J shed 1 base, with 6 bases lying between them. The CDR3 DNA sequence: TGCGCCAGCAGCTTGCAGGATTCCTACAATGAGCAGTTCTTC. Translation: CASSLQDSYNEQFF.

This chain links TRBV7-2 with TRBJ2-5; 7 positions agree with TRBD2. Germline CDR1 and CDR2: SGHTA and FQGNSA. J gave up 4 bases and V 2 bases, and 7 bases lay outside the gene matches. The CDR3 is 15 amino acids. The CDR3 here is CASSLYGRAGETQYF. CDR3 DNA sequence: TGTGCCAGCAGCTTATATGGGAGGGCCGGAGAGACCCAGTACTTC. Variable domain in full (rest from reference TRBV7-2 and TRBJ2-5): GAGVSQSPSNKVTEKGKDVELRCDPISGHTALYWYRQSLGQGLEFLIYFQGNSAPDKSGLPSDRFSAERTGGSVSTLTIQRTQQEDSAVYLCASSLYGRAGETQYFGPGTRLLVL.

The CDR3 coding sequence is TGTGCCAGCTTGATGGGAGACTCTGGGGCCAACGTCCTGACTTTC. Translated, it gives CASLMGDSGANVLTF. The V gene is TRBV28, the J gene TRBJ2-6; D might be TRBD2 (5 bases). Germline V gene sequence: CDR1 MDHEN, CDR2 SYDVKM. The CDR3 has 15 amino acids. V was clipped by 8 bases and J by 0 bases, with 11 bases between them.

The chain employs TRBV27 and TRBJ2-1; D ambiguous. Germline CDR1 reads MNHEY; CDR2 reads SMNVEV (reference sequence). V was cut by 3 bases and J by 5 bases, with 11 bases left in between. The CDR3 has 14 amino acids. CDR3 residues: CASSFVPRNNEQFF. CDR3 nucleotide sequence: TGTGCCAGCAGTTTTGTTCCCAGAAACAATGAGCAGTTCTTC.

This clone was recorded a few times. DNA of the CDR3: TGTGCCAGCAGTGAATATAGAGATACGCAGTATTTT. It is translated as CASSEYRDTQYF. This rearrangement joins TRBV25-1 to TRBJ2-3; no reliable D call. The germline V gene has CDR1 MGHDK and CDR2 SYGVNS. V lost 0 bases and J lost 5, with 3 bases in between. The CDR3 runs to 12 residues.

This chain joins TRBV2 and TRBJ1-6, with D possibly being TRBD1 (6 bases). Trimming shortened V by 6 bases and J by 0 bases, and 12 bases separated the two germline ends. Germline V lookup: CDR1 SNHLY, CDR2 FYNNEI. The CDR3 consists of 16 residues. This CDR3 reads CASRGAGSSYNSPLHF. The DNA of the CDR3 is TGTGCCAGCAGGGGGGCAGGGAGCTCCTATAATTCACCCCTCCACTTT.

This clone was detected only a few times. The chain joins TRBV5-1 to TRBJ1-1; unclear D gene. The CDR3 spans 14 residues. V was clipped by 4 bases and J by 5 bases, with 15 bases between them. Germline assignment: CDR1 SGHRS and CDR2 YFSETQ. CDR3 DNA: TGCGCCAGCAGCCCGTCGGCGGCTCTAACTGAAGCTTTCTTT. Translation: CASSPSAALTEAFF.

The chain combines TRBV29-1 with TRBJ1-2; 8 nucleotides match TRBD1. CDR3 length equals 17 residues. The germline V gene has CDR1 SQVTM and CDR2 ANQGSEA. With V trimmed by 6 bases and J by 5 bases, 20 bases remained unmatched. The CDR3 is CSVIIGQGGPGRYGYTF. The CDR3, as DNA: TGCAGCGTCATAATAGGACAGGGTGGGCCTGGGAGGTATGGCTACACCTTC.

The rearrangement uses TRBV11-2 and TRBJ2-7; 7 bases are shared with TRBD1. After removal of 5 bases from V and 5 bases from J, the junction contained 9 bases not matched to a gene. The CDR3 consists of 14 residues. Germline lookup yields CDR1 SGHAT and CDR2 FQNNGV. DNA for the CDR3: TGTGCCAGCAGCCAGGACAGGTGGAAAGACGAGCAGTACTTC. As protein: CASSQDRWKDEQYF. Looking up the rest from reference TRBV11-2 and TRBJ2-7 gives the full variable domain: EAGVAQSPRYKIIEKRQSVAFWCNPISGHATLYWYQQILGQGPKLLIQFQNNGVVDDSQLPKDRFSAERLKGVDSTLKIQPAKLEDSAVYLCASSQDRWKDEQYFGPGTRLTVT.

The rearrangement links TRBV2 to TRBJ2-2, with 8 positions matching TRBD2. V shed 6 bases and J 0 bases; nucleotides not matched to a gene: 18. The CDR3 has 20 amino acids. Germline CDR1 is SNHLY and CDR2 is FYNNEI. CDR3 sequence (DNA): TGTGCCAGCAGAAAAAGGTGGGGCGGGGGGCTCTCCACGAACACCGGGGAGCTGTTTTTT. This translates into CASRKRWGGGLSTNTGELFF.

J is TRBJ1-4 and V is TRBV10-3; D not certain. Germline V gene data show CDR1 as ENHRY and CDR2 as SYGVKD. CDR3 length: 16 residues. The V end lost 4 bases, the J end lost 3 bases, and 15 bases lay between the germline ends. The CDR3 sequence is CAISARRELANEKLFF. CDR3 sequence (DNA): TGTGCCATCAGTGCACGTCGTGAACTAGCTAATGAAAAACTGTTTTTT.